The T cell receptor beta chain under discussion was sequenced for a study of human T cells and chemical hapten exposure. Whole-study results and caveats: The study found expanded TCRs formed significantly more large CDR3 similarity clusters than controls.

The sample holds a few counts of this clonotype. Its antigen is unidentified. In the library, unique molecular identifiers were attached to individual cDNA molecules. Each CDR3 protein is one row after TCRdb ran MiXCR on the RACE reads. The sample carries about 300,000 distinct CDR3 sequences, around 5.5% recorded once. Documented time point: pre-sensitization, week 0. Sample treatment: therapeutic diphenylcyclopropenone sensitization with weekly scalp DPC. Sequenced material: whole blood, taken in connection with sensitization to the hapten diphenylcyclopropenone (DPC). The receptor was isolated from a woman younger than 35 with alopecia areata. Some clones in this sample may be carry-over from other donors' samples.

Here the CDR3 reads CASSLQTGDGYTF. The CDR3 DNA follows: TGTGCCAGCAGTTTGCAGACAGGCGATGGCTACACCTTC. V and J are TRBV6-5 and TRBJ1-2; a weak D match, TRBD1 (6 bases). Germline loops: CDR1 MNHEY, CDR2 SVGAGI. The CDR3 is made up of 13 amino acids. The V gene lost 4 bases and the J gene lost 6 bases, with 12 bases spanning the gap.